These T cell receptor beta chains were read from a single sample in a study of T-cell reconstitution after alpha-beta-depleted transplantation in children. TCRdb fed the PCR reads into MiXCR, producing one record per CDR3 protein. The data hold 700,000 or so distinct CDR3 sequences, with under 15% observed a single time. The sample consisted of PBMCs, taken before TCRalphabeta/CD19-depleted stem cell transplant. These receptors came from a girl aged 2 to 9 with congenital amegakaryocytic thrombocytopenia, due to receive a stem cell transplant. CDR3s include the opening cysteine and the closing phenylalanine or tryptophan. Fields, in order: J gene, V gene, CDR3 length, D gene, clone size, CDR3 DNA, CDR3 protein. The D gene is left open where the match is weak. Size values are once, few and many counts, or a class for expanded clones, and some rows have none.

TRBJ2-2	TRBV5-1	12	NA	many	TGCGCCAGCCTGGAGAGCACCGGGGAGCTGTTTTTT	CASLESTGELFF
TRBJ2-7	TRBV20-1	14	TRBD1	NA	TGCAGTGCTAGAGATGAAGGGGGCGTTGACGAGCAGTACTTC	CSARDEGGVDEQYF
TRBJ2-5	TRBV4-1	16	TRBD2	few	TGCGCCAGCAGCCAAGTACCCGGGACTAGCTCAGAGACCCAGTACTTC	CASSQVPGTSSETQYF
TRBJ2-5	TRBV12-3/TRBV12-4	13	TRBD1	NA	TGTGCCAGCAGAGCTACAGGGGAGGAGACCCAGTACTTC	CASRATGEETQYF
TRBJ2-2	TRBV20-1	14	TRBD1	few	TGCAGTGCTAGCCCGGGACAGGGGACCGGGGAGCTGTTTTTT	CSASPGQGTGELFF
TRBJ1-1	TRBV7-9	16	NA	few	TGTGCCAGCAGCTTACTTAAGGGTCGGGTGAACACTGAAGCTTTCTTT	CASSLLKGRVNTEAFF
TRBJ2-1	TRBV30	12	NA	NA	TGTGCCTGGACGATTAGCGCGAATGAGCAGTTCTTC	CAWTISANEQFF
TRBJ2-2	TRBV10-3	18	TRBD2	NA	TGTGCCATCAGACCCGGTGTGGGACTAGCCGAGAACACCGGGGAGCTGTTTTTT	CAIRPGVGLAENTGELFF
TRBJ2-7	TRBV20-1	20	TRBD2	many	TGCAGTGCTAGAGATTCGGTGTGGACTTACGGGACTAGCGCATACTACGAGCAGTACTTC	CSARDSVWTYGTSAYYEQYF
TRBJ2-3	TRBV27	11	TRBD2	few	TGTGCCATCCCGGGGGAGGGTACGCAGTATTTT	CAIPGEGTQYF
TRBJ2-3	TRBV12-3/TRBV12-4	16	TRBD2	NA	TGTGCCAGCAGCGCTACCCTAGCGGGACCCACAGATACGCAGTATTTT	CASSATLAGPTDTQYF
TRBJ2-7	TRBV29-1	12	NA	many	TGCAGCGTTCGGGCGGGCGCCTACGAGCAGTACTTC	CSVRAGAYEQYF
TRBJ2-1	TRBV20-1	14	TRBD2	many	TGCAGTGCTCTAGCGGTAACACACAACAATGAGCAGTTCTTC	CSALAVTHNNEQFF
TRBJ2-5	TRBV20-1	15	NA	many	TGCAGTGCTGACCGACCCGGGGTCTATCAAGAGACCCAGTACTTC	CSADRPGVYQETQYF
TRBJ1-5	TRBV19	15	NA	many	TGTGCCACAGGGAGTGCCCGGAATAGCAATCAGCCCCAGCATTTT	CATGSARNSNQPQHF
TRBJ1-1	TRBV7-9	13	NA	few	TGTGCCAGCAGCTTCCCTCCAGTCACTGAAGCTTTCTTT	CASSFPPVTEAFF
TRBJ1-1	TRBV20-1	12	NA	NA	TGCAGTGCTAGGACTGGACAGACTGAAGCTTTCTTT	CSARTGQTEAFF
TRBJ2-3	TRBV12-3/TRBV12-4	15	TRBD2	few	TGTGCCAGCAGTTTGTCAGGACTAGGACCAGATACGCAGTATTTT	CASSLSGLGPDTQYF
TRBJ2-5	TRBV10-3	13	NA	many	TGTGCCATCAGTGGGACGGATCAAGAGACCCAGTACTTC	CAISGTDQETQYF
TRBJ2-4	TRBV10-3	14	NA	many	TGTGCCATCAGTGATTCGGGGCAGGGAGACATTCAGTACTTC	CAISDSGQGDIQYF
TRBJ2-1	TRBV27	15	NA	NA	TGTGCCAGCAGCTCGATTCGGTCGCTTTACAATGAGCAGTTCTTC	CASSSIRSLYNEQFF
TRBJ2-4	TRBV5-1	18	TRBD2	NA	TGCGCCAGCAGCTCCGGACTAGCGTTTCAGGCGGCCAAAAACATTCAGTACTTC	CASSSGLAFQAAKNIQYF
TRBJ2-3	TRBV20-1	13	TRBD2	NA	TGTGGGACTAGCGGGGCGCACACAGATACGCAGTATTTT	CGTSGAHTDTQYF